Listed below are T cell receptor beta chains from one sample, sequenced in a study of technical replicates of blood from a few donors. The method was immunoSEQ multiplex PCR; TCRdb's version includes in-frame clones alone and lacks a portion of them. The profile covers about 13,000 clones, with just over 85% appearing a single time and about an eighth taken by the ten largest. The sequenced sample was PBMCs. The receptors derive from a human donor in good health. The CDR3 runs from the conserved cysteine through the conserved F or W.

V gene,CDR3 protein
TRBV19,CASSNPQAPKAFF
TRBV7-3,CASSFTGLYTGELFF
TRBV10-3,CAISSGAGGNTEAFF
TRBV2,CASFRTPVTYEQYF
TRBV7-6,CASSSAGYNEQFF
TRBV27,CASSFDRPNTGELFF
TRBV10-3,CAISEKGQSFYGYTF
TRBV18,CASSPGTASPYGYTF
TRBV5-1,CASSPGLAYQETQYF
TRBV28,CASSFTRGSNEKLFF
TRBV10-2,CASSVHSPNTEAFF
TRBV30,CAWSVNFGFPRSYEQYF
TRBV5-1,CASSLTSGTGGSYEQYF
TRBV6-5,CASSYGPGRQYEQYF
TRBV5-8,CASSTGLALPEQFF
TRBV2,CASSDGGTANEKLFF
TRBV28,CASSGGSAGNTIYF
TRBV5-4,CASSGTSGRDAGSDTQYF
TRBV23-1,CASSPTGYLYEQYF
TRBV15,CATSGRTGLNTEAFF
TRBV7-7,CASSQGLAGVGNEQFF
TRBV7-2,CASSLRVSPDTQYF
TRBV4-2,CASSIGGLAGETGELFF
TRBV7-9,CASSPGLPSSYEQYF
TRBV7-9,CASSLEGGSNQPQHF
TRBV7-9,CASSQGVGVRNEKLFF
TRBV6-5,CASSYSLLGGENTIYF
TRBV30,CAWSRQDFEAFF